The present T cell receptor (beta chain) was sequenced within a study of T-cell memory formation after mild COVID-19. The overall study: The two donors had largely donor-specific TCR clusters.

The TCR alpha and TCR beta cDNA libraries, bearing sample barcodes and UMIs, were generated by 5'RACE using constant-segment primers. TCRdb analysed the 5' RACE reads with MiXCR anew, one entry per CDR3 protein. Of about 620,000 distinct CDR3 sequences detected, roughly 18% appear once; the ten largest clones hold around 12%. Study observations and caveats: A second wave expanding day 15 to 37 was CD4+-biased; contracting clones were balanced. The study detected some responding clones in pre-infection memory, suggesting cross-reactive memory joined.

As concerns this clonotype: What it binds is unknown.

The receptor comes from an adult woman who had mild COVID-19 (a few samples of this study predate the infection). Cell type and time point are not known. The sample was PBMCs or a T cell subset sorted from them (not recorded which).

This chain's CDR3 is CASSLEGQGQETQYF. The CDR3 DNA is TGTGCCAGCAGCTTAGAGGGACAGGGCCAAGAGACCCAGTACTTC. The V gene is TRBV7-6, the J gene TRBJ2-5, with TRBD1 matching over 9 bases. CDR1 and CDR2 (germline): SGHVS, FNYEAQ. Trimming removed 1 base from V and 1 base from J; junction bases left unmatched: 1. The CDR3 has 15 residues.